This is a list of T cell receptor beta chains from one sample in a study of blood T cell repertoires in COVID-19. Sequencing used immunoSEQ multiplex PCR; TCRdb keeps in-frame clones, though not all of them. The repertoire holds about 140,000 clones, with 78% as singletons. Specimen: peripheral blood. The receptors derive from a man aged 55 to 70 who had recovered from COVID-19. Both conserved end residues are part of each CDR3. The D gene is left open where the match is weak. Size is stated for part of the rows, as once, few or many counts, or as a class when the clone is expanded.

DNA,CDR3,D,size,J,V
TGCGCCAGCAGCCAAGACCCGACAGGGGAGGTCTATGGCTACACCTTC,CASSQDPTGEVYGYTF,TRBD1,medium-sized,TRBJ1-2,TRBV4-3
TGTGCCAGCAGCCGGACTAGCGGGATAAATGAGCAGTTCTTC,CASSRTSGINEQFF,TRBD2,.,TRBJ2-1,TRBV4-2
TGTGCCAGCAGCTTTCCAATCGGGGGAGGCGGGAACACTGAAGCTTTCTTT,CASSFPIGGGGNTEAFF,.,few,TRBJ1-1,TRBV7-9
TGTGCCACCACTGGTAGGGGGCTGAACACTGAAGCTTTCTTT,CATTGRGLNTEAFF,TRBD1,.,TRBJ1-1,TRBV19
TGTGCCAGCAGCTCGAGGTCAGGGAGGTACACTGAAGCTTTCTTT,CASSSRSGRYTEAFF,.,.,TRBJ1-1,TRBV5-4
TGTGCCAGCAGTGTTAACATGAATAATGAAAAACTGTTTTTT,CASSVNMNNEKLFF,.,.,TRBJ1-4,TRBV25-1
TGTGCCAGCAGTTTGGTCACCAGGGCAGGAAATTCACCCCTCCACTTT,CASSLVTRAGNSPLHF,.,.,TRBJ1-6,TRBV28
TGCAGCGTCCAGAGGAGCACTGAAGCTTTCTTT,CSVQRSTEAFF,.,.,TRBJ1-1,TRBV29-1
TGTGCCAGCAGTTTCGACTTCAATGAGCAGTTCTTC,CASSFDFNEQFF,.,.,TRBJ2-1,TRBV5-4
TGTGCCAGCAGCACTAGGAAGAGAACTGAAGCTTTCTTT,CASSTRKRTEAFF,.,.,TRBJ1-1,TRBV21-1
TGTGCCAGCAGCCAAGATTTCCACGGAGGGGGCTACACCTTC,CASSQDFHGGGYTF,.,medium-sized,TRBJ1-2,TRBV4-2
TGTGCCACCAGCAGAGACAAGGGGTCCGGGGAGCTGTTTTTT,CATSRDKGSGELFF,.,.,TRBJ2-2,TRBV15
TGTGCCAGCAGCCCCAGACTAGCCGGGATTGGTGAGCAGTTCTTC,CASSPRLAGIGEQFF,TRBD2,.,TRBJ2-1,TRBV14
TGTGCCAGCTCACCAGGCGGGGTAAATTCACCCCTCCACTTT,CASSPGGVNSPLHF,.,.,TRBJ1-6,TRBV18
TGTGCCAGCAGCGTAGGCGGAGTCTCCTACGAGCAGTACTTC,CASSVGGVSYEQYF,.,.,TRBJ2-7,TRBV9
TGCAGTGCCAGACCCCTCCACTTT,CSARPLHF,.,many,TRBJ1-6,TRBV20-1
TGCGCCAGCAGCCAAGCGACAGGAAGCTCTGGAAACACCATATATTTT,CASSQATGSSGNTIYF,.,.,TRBJ1-3,TRBV4-3
TGTGCCTGGAGCTCGGGACTAGCGGGAGAGGGTGGCACAGATACGCAGTATTTT,CAWSSGLAGEGGTDTQYF,TRBD2,.,TRBJ2-3,TRBV30
TGTGCCAGCAGCCGTGACAGGGGCGGGGACACTGAAGCTTTCTTT,CASSRDRGGDTEAFF,TRBD1,.,TRBJ1-1,TRBV6-5
TGTGCCAGCAGCAGAAACCCAGGGAAATCCTACGAGCAGTACTTC,CASSRNPGKSYEQYF,.,.,TRBJ2-7,TRBV7-2
TGTGCCAGCAGCTTGGAGGGCAGGGGGTTTTCTGGCTACACCTTC,CASSLEGRGFSGYTF,TRBD1,.,TRBJ1-2,TRBV5-4
TGTGCCAGCAGCTCGGGGATCTCACTAGCCAAAAACATTCAGTACTTC,CASSSGISLAKNIQYF,.,.,TRBJ2-4,TRBV5-4
TGTGCCAGTAGTAAGATCAGGGGAGAGACTGAAGCTTTCTTT,CASSKIRGETEAFF,.,.,TRBJ1-1,TRBV19
TGTGCCAGCAGCCCCCTGGGACAGGGGATAACAGATACGCAGTATTTT,CASSPLGQGITDTQYF,TRBD1,.,TRBJ2-3,TRBV3-1/TRBV3-2
TGTGCCAGCACCCGGACAGGGGGCAATCAGCCCCAGCATTTT,CASTRTGGNQPQHF,TRBD1,.,TRBJ1-5,TRBV2
TGTGCCACCAGTGATTTACCCGGGACAGGGATATCAGATACGCAGTATTTT,CATSDLPGTGISDTQYF,TRBD1,.,TRBJ2-3,TRBV24-1
TGTGCCAGCAGTGTAGGACTAGCGGGGAGCTCTGGGGCCAACGTCCTGACTTTC,CASSVGLAGSSGANVLTF,TRBD2,.,TRBJ2-6,TRBV6-1
TGTGCCAGCACTCGCACGGGGACCGGGGAGCTGTTTTTT,CASTRTGTGELFF,.,.,TRBJ2-2,TRBV6-5
TGTGCCACCCGGGCTAGCGGGAGCTCCTACAATGAGCAGTTCTTC,CATRASGSSYNEQFF,TRBD2,.,TRBJ2-1,TRBV24-1
TGTGCCAGCAGCCCGAGGGGAGGGCCTAACTATGGCTACACCTTC,CASSPRGGPNYGYTF,.,.,TRBJ1-2,TRBV7-3
TGCAGCGTTGAAGATAGACGACAGGGATCTGAAGCTTTCTTT,CSVEDRRQGSEAFF,TRBD1,.,TRBJ1-1,TRBV29-1
TGCGCCAGCAGCGAACCGGGACAGGGGATATTAGCGGGTTCTTTC,CASSEPGQGILAGSF,TRBD1,.,TRBJ2-7,TRBV5-1
TGTGCCAGCAGTTACAGGACTAGCGGGAGGAATGAGCAGTTCTTC,CASSYRTSGRNEQFF,TRBD2,.,TRBJ2-1,TRBV6-5
TGTGCCAGCAGTCGCGACAGCCCCCTTGCAACTAATGAAAAACTGTTTTTT,CASSRDSPLATNEKLFF,.,.,TRBJ1-4,TRBV14
TGTGCCAGCAGCTTAGGAAGCCACGAGCAGTACTTC,CASSLGSHEQYF,.,.,TRBJ2-7,TRBV11-3
TGTGCCAGTACCGATTCTAGGTACACTGAAGCTTTCTTT,CASTDSRYTEAFF,.,few,TRBJ1-1,TRBV19
TGTGCCAGCTCACCACTCCCAACCGGGAGCAGCTCCTACGAGCAGTACTTC,CASSPLPTGSSSYEQYF,.,.,TRBJ2-7,TRBV18
TGTGCCAGCAGCGTCCTCGCAGGGGGCTATGGCTACACCTTC,CASSVLAGGYGYTF,TRBD1,.,TRBJ1-2,TRBV11-2
TGTGCCAGCAGAGCAAAACCCACAGGGGGAACTAATGAAAAACTGTTTTTT,CASRAKPTGGTNEKLFF,TRBD1,few,TRBJ1-4,TRBV2
TGTGCCAGCAGTGAACTGGGACAGCCGGGGGTCGATACGCAGTATTTT,CASSELGQPGVDTQYF,.,.,TRBJ2-3,TRBV6-1
TGTGCCAGCAGCCAAGTGGTAAGAGGCTTCGCCACAGATACGCAGTATTTT,CASSQVVRGFATDTQYF,.,once,TRBJ2-3,TRBV14
TGTGCCAGCAGCTTCGGCGGAAGCGCAGATACGCAGTATTTT,CASSFGGSADTQYF,.,.,TRBJ2-3,TRBV7-2
TGCAGTGCCACCCTAGTGGAGACCCAGTACTTC,CSATLVETQYF,.,.,TRBJ2-5,TRBV20-1
TGTGCCAGCAGCTTAGCACTTAGCGGGACGGTCCACGAGCAGTACTTC,CASSLALSGTVHEQYF,TRBD2,.,TRBJ2-7,TRBV7-8
TGTGCCACCTCCAGGGGCGCCACAGATACGCAGTATTTT,CATSRGATDTQYF,.,once,TRBJ2-3,TRBV28
TGCAGCGTTGAAGGCCACGGCCTGGAGGGCTACACCTTC,CSVEGHGLEGYTF,.,.,TRBJ1-2,TRBV29-1
TGTGCCAGCAGCTTACGGGGGGAGGATAATTCACCCCTCCACTTT,CASSLRGEDNSPLHF,.,.,TRBJ1-6,TRBV5-5
TGCGCCAGCAGCCAAGACAGGGGGGAGAATGGCTACACCTTC,CASSQDRGENGYTF,TRBD1,.,TRBJ1-2,TRBV5-1
TGTGCCAGCAGCCCCGAAAGGGACAGTAGCTACACCTTC,CASSPERDSSYTF,TRBD1,once,TRBJ1-2,TRBV7-9
TGTGCCAGCAGCGTAGGGGCGGGAAGGTCAGATACGCAGTATTTT,CASSVGAGRSDTQYF,.,.,TRBJ2-3,TRBV9
TGTGCCAGCAGTTTGGACAGGGGGTCCGCGTATAATTCACCCCTCCACTTT,CASSLDRGSAYNSPLHF,TRBD1,.,TRBJ1-6,TRBV27
TGTGCCTGGAGTGTCCCAGGGTTTAATTCACCCCTCCACTTT,CAWSVPGFNSPLHF,.,.,TRBJ1-6,TRBV30
TGTGCCAGCTCCAGAGAGGCGATCTATGGCTACACCTTC,CASSREAIYGYTF,.,.,TRBJ1-2,TRBV7-9
TGTGCCACCAGCTCTACAGTGCAGGGTGGGCAGTTCTTC,CATSSTVQGGQFF,.,few,TRBJ2-1,TRBV15
TGTGCCAGCATGACTAGCGGGGGGATCCATGAGCAGTTCTTC,CASMTSGGIHEQFF,TRBD2,.,TRBJ2-1,TRBV11-2
TGTGCCAGCAGCCCACCCTCGCGGGATAGTTCCTACAATGAGCAGTTCTTC,CASSPPSRDSSYNEQFF,.,.,TRBJ2-1,TRBV7-2
TGTGCCAGCAGCTTGGTACCTAGTCGCACAGATACGCAGTATTTT,CASSLVPSRTDTQYF,.,.,TRBJ2-3,TRBV5-4
TGTGCCAGCAGCTTAGCCCCCGGCCAGCCGGGCACCATATATTTT,CASSLAPGQPGTIYF,.,few,TRBJ1-3,TRBV7-2
TGCAGTGCTAGTACTAGCGGGAGGGCAGATACGCAGTATTTT,CSASTSGRADTQYF,TRBD2,many,TRBJ2-3,TRBV20-1